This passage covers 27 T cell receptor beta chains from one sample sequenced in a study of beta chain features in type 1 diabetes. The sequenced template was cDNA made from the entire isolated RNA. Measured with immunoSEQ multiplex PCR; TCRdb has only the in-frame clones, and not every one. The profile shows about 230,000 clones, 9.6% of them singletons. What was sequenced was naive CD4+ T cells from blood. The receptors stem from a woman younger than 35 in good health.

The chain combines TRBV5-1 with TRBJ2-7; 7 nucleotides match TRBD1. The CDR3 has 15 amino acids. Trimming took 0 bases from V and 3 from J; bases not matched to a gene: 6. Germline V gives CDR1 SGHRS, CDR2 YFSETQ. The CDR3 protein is CASSLGQGVFYEQYF. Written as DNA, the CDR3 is TGCGCCAGCAGCTTGGGCCAGGGGGTCTTCTACGAGCAGTACTTC.

CDR3 sequence reads: CASSVDFNTEAFF. The DNA for the CDR3 is TGTGCCAGCAGCGTGGACTTTAACACTGAAGCTTTCTTT. The genes are TRBV7-9 and TRBJ1-1; D gene ambiguous. The CDR3 contains 13 residues. Trimming pared 5 bases from V and 2 bases from J, leaving 9 bases between. CDR1 is SEHNR, CDR2 FQNEAQ, per germline (reference sequence).

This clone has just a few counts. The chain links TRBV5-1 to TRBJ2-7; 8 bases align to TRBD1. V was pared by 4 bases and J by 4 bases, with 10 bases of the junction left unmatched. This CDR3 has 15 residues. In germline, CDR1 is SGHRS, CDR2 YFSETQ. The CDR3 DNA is TGCGCCAGCAGCATAGGACAGGGTTCGGTGTACGAGCAGTACTTC. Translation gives CASSIGQGSVYEQYF.

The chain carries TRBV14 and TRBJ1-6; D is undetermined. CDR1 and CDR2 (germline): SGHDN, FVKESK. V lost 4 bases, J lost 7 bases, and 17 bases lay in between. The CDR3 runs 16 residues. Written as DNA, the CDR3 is TGTGCCAGCAGCCTCACCGTCCGAGCATCCAATTCACCCCTCCACTTT. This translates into CASSLTVRASNSPLHF.

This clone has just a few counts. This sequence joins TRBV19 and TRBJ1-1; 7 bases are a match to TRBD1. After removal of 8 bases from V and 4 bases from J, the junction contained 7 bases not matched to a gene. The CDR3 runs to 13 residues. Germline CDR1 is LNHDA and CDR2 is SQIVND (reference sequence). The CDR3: CASSDRRSTEAFF. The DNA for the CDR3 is TGTGCCAGTTCGGACAGGAGGAGCACTGAAGCTTTCTTT. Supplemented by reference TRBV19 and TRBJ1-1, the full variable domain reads DGGITQSPKYLFRKEGQNVTLSCEQNLNHDAMYWYRQDPGQGLRLIYYSQIVNDFQKGDIAEGYSVSREKKESFPLTVTSAQKNPTAFYLCASSDRRSTEAFFGQGTRLTVV.

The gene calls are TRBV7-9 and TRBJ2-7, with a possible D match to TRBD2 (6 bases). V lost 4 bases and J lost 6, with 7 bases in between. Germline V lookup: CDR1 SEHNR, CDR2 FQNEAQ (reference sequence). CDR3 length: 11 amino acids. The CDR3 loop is CASSSEGEQYF. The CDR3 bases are TGTGCCAGCAGCTCGGAGGGCGAGCAGTACTTC.

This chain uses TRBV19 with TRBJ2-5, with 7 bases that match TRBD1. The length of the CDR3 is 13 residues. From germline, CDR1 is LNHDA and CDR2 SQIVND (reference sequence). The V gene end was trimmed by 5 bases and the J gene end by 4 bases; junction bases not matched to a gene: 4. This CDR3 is CASSHRGSETQYF. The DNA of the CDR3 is TGTGCCAGTAGTCACAGGGGATCAGAGACCCAGTACTTC.

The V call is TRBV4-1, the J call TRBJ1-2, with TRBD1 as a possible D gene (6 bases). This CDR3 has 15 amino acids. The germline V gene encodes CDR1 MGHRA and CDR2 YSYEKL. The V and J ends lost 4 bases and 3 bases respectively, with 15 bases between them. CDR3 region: CASSPQQGMDYGYTF. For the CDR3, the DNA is TGCGCCAGCAGCCCACAACAGGGTATGGACTATGGCTACACCTTC.

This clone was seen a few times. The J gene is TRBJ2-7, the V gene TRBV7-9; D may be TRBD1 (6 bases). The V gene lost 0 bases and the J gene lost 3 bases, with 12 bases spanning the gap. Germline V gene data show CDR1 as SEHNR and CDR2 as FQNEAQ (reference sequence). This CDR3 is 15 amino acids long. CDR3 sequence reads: CASSLATGLVYEQYF. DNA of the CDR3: TGTGCCAGCAGCTTAGCCACAGGGTTGGTCTACGAGCAGTACTTC.

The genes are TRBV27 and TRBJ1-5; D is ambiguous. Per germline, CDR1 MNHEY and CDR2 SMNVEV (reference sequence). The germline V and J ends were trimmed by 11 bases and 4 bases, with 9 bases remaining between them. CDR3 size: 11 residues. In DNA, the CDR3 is TGTGCCGGGCTTGGAAATCAGCCCCAGCATTTT. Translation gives CAGLGNQPQHF.

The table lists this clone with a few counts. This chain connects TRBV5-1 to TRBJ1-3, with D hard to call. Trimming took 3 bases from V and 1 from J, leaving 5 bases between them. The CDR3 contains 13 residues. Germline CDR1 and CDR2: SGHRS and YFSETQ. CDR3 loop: CASSWRSGNTIYF. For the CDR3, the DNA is TGCGCCAGCAGCTGGAGGTCTGGAAACACCATATATTTT.

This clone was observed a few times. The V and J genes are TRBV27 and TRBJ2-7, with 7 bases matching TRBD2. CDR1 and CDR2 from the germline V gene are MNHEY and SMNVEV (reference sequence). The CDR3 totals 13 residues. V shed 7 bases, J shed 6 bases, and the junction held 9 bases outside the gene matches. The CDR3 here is CASKPAGPGEQYF. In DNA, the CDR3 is TGTGCCAGCAAACCAGCGGGACCCGGCGAGCAGTACTTC.

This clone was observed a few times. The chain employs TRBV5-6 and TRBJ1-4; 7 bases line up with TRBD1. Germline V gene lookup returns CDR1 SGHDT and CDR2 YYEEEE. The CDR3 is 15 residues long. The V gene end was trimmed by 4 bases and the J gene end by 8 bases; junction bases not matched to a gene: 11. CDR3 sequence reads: CASSLQGGRGEKLFF. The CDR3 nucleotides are TGTGCCAGCAGCCTGCAGGGGGGTAGAGGAGAAAAACTGTTTTTT.

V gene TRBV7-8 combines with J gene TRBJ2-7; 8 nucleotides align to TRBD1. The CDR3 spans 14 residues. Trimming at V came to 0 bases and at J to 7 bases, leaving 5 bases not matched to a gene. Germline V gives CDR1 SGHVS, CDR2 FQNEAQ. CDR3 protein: CASSLAQGAFEQYF. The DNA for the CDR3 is TGTGCCAGCAGCTTAGCGCAGGGGGCTTTTGAGCAGTACTTC. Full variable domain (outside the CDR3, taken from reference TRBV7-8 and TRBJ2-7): GAGVSQSPRYKVAKRGQDVALRCDPISGHVSLFWYQQALGQGPEFLTYFQNEAQLDKSGLPSDRFFAERPEGSVSTLKIQRTQQEDSAVYLCASSLAQGAFEQYFGPGTRLTVT.

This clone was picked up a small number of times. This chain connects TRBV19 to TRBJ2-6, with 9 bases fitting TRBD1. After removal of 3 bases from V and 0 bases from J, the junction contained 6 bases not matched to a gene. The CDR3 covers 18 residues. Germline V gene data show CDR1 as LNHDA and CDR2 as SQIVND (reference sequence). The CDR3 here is CASSMAGTGFSGANVLTF. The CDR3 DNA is TGTGCCAGTAGTATGGCGGGGACAGGGTTCTCTGGGGCCAACGTCCTGACTTTC.

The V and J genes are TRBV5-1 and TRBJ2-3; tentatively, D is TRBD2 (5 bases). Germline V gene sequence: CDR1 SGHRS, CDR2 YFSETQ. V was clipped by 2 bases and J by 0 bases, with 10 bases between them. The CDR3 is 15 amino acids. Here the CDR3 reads CASSLAVTSTDTQYF. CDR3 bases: TGCGCCAGCAGCTTAGCGGTGACTAGCACAGATACGCAGTATTTT. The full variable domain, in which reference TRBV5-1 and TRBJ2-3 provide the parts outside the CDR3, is KAGVTQTPRYLIKTRGQQVTLSCSPISGHRSVSWYQQTPGQGLQFLFEYFSETQRNKGNFPGRFSGRQFSNSRSEMNVSTLELGDSALYLCASSLAVTSTDTQYFGPGTRLTVL.

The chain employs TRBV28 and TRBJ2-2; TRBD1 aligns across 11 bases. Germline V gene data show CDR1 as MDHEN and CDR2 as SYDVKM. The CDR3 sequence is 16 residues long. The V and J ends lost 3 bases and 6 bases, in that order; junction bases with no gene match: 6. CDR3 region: CASSFPGQGGAGELFF. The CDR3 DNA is TGTGCCAGCAGTTTCCCGGGACAGGGGGGTGCCGGGGAGCTGTTTTTT.

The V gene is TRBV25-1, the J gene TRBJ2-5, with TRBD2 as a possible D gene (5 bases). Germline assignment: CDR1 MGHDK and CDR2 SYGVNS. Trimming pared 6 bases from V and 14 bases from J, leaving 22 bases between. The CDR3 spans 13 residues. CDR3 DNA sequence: TGTGCCAGCAGATTACTAGAACAAGAGACCCCCTACTTC. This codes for CASRLLEQETPYF.

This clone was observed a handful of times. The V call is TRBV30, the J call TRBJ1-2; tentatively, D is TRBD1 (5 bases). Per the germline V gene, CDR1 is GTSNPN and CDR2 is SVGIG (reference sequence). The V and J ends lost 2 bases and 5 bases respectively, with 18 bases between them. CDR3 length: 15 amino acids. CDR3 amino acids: CAWSRRGFAGYGYTF. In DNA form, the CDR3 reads TGTGCCTGGAGTCGAAGGGGTTTTGCAGGATATGGCTACACCTTC.

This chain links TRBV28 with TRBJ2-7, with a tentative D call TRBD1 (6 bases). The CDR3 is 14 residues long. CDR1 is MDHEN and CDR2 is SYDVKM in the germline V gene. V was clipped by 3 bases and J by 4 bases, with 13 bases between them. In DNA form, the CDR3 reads TGTGCCAGCAGTTTCACTGGGGGCGGTTACGAGCAGTACTTC. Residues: CASSFTGGGYEQYF.

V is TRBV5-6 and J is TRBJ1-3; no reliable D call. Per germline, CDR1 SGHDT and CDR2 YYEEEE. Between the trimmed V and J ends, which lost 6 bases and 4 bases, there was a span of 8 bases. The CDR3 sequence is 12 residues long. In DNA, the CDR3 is TGTGCCAGCACCGTCGAGGGAAACACCATATATTTT. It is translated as CASTVEGNTIYF.

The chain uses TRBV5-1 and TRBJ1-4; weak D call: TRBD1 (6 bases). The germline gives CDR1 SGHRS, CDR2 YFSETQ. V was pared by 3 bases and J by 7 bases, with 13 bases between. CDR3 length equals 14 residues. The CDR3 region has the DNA TGCGCCAGCAGCTCGCTACAGGGTTTTGAAAAACTGTTTTTT. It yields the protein CASSSLQGFEKLFF.

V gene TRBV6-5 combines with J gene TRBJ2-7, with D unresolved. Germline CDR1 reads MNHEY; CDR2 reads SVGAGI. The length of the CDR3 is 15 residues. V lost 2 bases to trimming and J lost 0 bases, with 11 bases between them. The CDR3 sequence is CASSYQRPSSYEQYF. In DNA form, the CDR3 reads TGTGCCAGCAGTTACCAGCGCCCGAGCTCCTACGAGCAGTACTTC.

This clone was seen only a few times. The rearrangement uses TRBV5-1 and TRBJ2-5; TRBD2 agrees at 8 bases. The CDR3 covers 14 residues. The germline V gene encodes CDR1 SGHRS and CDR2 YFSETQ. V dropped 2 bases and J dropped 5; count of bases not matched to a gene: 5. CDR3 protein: CASSFGTSRETQYF. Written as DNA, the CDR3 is TGCGCCAGCAGCTTCGGGACTAGTAGGGAGACCCAGTACTTC. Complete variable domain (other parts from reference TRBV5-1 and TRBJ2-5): KAGVTQTPRYLIKTRGQQVTLSCSPISGHRSVSWYQQTPGQGLQFLFEYFSETQRNKGNFPGRFSGRQFSNSRSEMNVSTLELGDSALYLCASSFGTSRETQYFGPGTRLLVL.

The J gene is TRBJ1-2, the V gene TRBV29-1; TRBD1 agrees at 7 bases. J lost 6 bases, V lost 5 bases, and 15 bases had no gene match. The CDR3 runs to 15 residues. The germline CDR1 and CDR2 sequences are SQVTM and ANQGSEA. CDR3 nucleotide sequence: TGCAGCGTTAGCGAGGTGGAACAGGGGATGGATGGCTACACCTTC. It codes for CSVSEVEQGMDGYTF.

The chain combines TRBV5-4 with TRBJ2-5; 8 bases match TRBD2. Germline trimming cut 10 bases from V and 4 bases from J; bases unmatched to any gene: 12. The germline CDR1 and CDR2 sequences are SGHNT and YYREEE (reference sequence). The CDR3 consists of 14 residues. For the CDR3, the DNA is TGTGCCTATAACCGGGGGGGGGAAGGAGAGACCCAGTACTTC. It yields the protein CAYNRGGEGETQYF.

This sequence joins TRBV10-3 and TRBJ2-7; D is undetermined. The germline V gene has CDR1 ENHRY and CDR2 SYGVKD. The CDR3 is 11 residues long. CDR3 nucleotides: TGTGCGACAATGTCGGATCTCGAGCAGTACTTC. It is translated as CATMSDLEQYF.